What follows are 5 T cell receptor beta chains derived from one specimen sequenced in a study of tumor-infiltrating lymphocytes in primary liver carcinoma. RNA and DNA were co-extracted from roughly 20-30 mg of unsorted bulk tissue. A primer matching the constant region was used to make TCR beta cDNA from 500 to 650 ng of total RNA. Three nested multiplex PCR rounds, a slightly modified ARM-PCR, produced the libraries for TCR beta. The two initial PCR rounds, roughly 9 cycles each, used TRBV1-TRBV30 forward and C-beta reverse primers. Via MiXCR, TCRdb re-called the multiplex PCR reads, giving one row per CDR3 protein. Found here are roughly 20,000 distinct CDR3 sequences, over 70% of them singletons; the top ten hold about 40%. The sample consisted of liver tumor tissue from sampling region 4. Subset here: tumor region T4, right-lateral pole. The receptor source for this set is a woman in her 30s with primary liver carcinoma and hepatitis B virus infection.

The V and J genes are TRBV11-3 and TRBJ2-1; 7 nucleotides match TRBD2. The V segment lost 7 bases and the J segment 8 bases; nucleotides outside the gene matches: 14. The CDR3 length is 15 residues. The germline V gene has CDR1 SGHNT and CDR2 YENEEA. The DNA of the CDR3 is TGTGCCAGCACCCGACTATCGGAGGGAGGGTATGAGCAGTTCTTC. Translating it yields CASTRLSEGGYEQFF. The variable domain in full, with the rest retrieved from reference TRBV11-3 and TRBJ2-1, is EAGVVQSPRYKIIEKKQPVAFWCNPISGHNTLYWYLQNLGQGPELLIRYENEEAVDDSQLPKDRFSAERLKGVDSTLKIQPAELGDSAVYLCASTRLSEGGYEQFFGPGTRLTVL.

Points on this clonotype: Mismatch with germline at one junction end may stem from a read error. This CDR3 reads CSSSPWRGRLFF. CDR3 nucleotide sequence: TGTTCCAGCAGCCCCTGGAGGGGAAGACTGTTTTTT. The chain links TRBV11-2 to TRBJ1-4; possibly TRBD1 for D (5 bases). Germline V CDR1 and CDR2: SGHAT, FQNNGV. There are 12 residues in the CDR3.

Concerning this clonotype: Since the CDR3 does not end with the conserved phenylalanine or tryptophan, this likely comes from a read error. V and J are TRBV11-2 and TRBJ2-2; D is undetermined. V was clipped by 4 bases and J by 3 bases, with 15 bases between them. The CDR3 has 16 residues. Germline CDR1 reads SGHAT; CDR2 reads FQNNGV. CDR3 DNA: TGTGCCAGCAGCTCACAGTGGGCCCCAGACACCGGGGAGCTGTTTATT. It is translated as CASSSQWAPDTGELFI.

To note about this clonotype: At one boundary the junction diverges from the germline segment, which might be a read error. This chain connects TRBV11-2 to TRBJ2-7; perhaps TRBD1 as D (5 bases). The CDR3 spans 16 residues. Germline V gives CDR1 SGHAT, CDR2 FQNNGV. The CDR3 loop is CDSTSYPGPYVYEQYF. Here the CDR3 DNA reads TGCGACAGCACCTCATATCCGGGTCCCTACGTCTACGAGCAGTACTTC. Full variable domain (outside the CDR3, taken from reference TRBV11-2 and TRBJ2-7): EAGVAQSPRYKIIEKRQSVAFWCNPISGHATLYWYQQILGQGPKLLIQFQNNGVVDDSQLPKDRFSAERLKGVDSTLKIQPAKLEDSAVYLCDSTSYPGPYVYEQYFGPGTRLTVT.

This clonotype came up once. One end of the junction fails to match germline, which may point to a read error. Here the CDR3 DNA reads TGCGGCGCCGCGTCAGGAGTAAGTTCCAATGAACAGTTCTTC. Protein: CGAASGVSSNEQFF. The V gene is TRBV29-1, the J gene TRBJ2-1; D call uncertain. Germline V gene data show CDR1 as SQVTM and CDR2 as ANQGSEA. The CDR3 covers 14 residues.